These T cell receptor beta chains were read from a single sample in a study of shared clonotypes between healthy human individuals. Assay: immunoSEQ multiplex PCR; the TCRdb copy retains only in-frame clones and omits some. The data hold about 2,500,000 clones, with around nine tenths observed a single time. The source material was naive CD4+ T cells sorted from blood. The receptors originated from a man younger than 35 in good health. CDR3s include the opening cysteine and the closing phenylalanine or tryptophan. Fields, in order: clone size, J gene, V gene, D gene, CDR3 length, CDR3 protein, CDR3 DNA. A D gene is named only where the DNA matches it firmly. Expanded clones are given a class, and other clones once, few, many or no size at all.

clone_size: .; j_call: TRBJ2-7; v_call: TRBV9; d_call: TRBD1; cdr3_length: 15; cdr3_aa: CASSPRDSLFYEQYF; cdr3_nt: TGTGCCAGCAGCCCCAGGGACAGCCTATTCTACGAGCAGTACTTC
clone_size: .; j_call: TRBJ2-5; v_call: TRBV15; d_call: .; cdr3_length: 14; cdr3_aa: CATSRDLAKETQYF; cdr3_nt: TGTGCCACCAGCAGAGATCTGGCCAAAGAGACCCAGTACTTC
clone_size: .; j_call: TRBJ1-2; v_call: TRBV5-1; d_call: TRBD1; cdr3_length: 14; cdr3_aa: CASSLGQGTYGYTF; cdr3_nt: TGCGCCAGCAGCTTGGGACAGGGGACCTATGGCTACACCTTC
clone_size: .; j_call: TRBJ1-2; v_call: TRBV30; d_call: TRBD1; cdr3_length: 15; cdr3_aa: CAWSVPGQGASGYTF; cdr3_nt: TGTGCCTGGAGTGTACCCGGACAGGGGGCGAGTGGCTACACCTTC
clone_size: once; j_call: TRBJ1-5; v_call: TRBV6-5; d_call: .; cdr3_length: 14; cdr3_aa: CASSYSDRGQPQHF; cdr3_nt: TGTGCCAGCAGTTACTCCGACAGAGGTCAGCCCCAGCATTTT
clone_size: .; j_call: TRBJ2-1; v_call: TRBV19; d_call: TRBD1; cdr3_length: 15; cdr3_aa: CASSTLGTGGNEQFF; cdr3_nt: TGTGCCAGTAGTACATTAGGGACAGGGGGCAATGAGCAGTTCTTC
clone_size: .; j_call: TRBJ2-1; v_call: TRBV9; d_call: TRBD1; cdr3_length: 15; cdr3_aa: CASSTGTATYNEQFF; cdr3_nt: TGTGCCAGCAGCACTGGGACAGCCACCTACAATGAGCAGTTCTTC
clone_size: .; j_call: TRBJ1-6; v_call: TRBV7-2; d_call: TRBD1; cdr3_length: 15; cdr3_aa: CASSSTGGLNSPLHF; cdr3_nt: TGTGCCAGCAGCTCGACAGGGGGACTTAATTCACCCCTCCACTTT
clone_size: .; j_call: TRBJ2-5; v_call: TRBV6-1; d_call: TRBD1; cdr3_length: 15; cdr3_aa: CASSVDDRGAETQYF; cdr3_nt: TGTGCCAGCAGTGTGGACGACAGGGGAGCAGAGACCCAGTACTTC
clone_size: .; j_call: TRBJ1-2; v_call: TRBV5-1; d_call: .; cdr3_length: 15; cdr3_aa: CASSSGLTSNYGYTF; cdr3_nt: TGCGCCAGCAGCTCAGGACTAACATCTAACTATGGCTACACCTTC
clone_size: .; j_call: TRBJ2-3; v_call: TRBV10-1; d_call: .; cdr3_length: 13; cdr3_aa: CASQAGGADTQYF; cdr3_nt: TGCGCCAGCCAGGCAGGGGGGGCAGATACGCAGTATTTT
clone_size: once; j_call: TRBJ2-1; v_call: TRBV6-5; d_call: TRBD2; cdr3_length: 13; cdr3_aa: CASSRGVANEQFF; cdr3_nt: TGTGCCAGCAGCCGGGGGGTTGCCAATGAGCAGTTCTTC
clone_size: .; j_call: TRBJ2-1; v_call: TRBV5-1; d_call: TRBD1; cdr3_length: 13; cdr3_aa: CASCKQGDNEQFF; cdr3_nt: TGCGCCAGCTGCAAACAGGGGGACAATGAGCAGTTCTTC
clone_size: .; j_call: TRBJ1-6; v_call: TRBV21-1; d_call: .; cdr3_length: 17; cdr3_aa: CASSKDRRVEYNSPLHF; cdr3_nt: TGTGCCAGCAGCAAAGATCGCAGGGTAGAGTATAATTCACCCCTCCACTTT
clone_size: .; j_call: TRBJ2-3; v_call: TRBV4-3; d_call: TRBD2; cdr3_length: 16; cdr3_aa: CASSQDGTRGTDTQYF; cdr3_nt: TGCGCCAGCAGCCAAGATGGGACTAGAGGCACAGATACGCAGTATTTT
clone_size: .; j_call: TRBJ1-2; v_call: TRBV19; d_call: .; cdr3_length: 15; cdr3_aa: CASSIGWGQGYGYTF; cdr3_nt: TGTGCCAGTAGTATCGGCTGGGGTCAGGGCTATGGCTACACCTTC
clone_size: .; j_call: TRBJ1-2; v_call: TRBV5-6; d_call: .; cdr3_length: 16; cdr3_aa: CASSFSQGTANYGYTF; cdr3_nt: TGTGCCAGCAGCTTTAGTCAGGGGACGGCTAACTATGGCTACACCTTC
clone_size: .; j_call: TRBJ2-3; v_call: TRBV5-1; d_call: .; cdr3_length: 13; cdr3_aa: CASSLPRTDTQYF; cdr3_nt: TGCGCCAGCAGCTTGCCACGCACAGATACGCAGTATTTT
clone_size: .; j_call: TRBJ2-5; v_call: TRBV10-2; d_call: .; cdr3_length: 14; cdr3_aa: CASRQGWEGETQYF; cdr3_nt: TGCGCCAGCAGACAGGGTTGGGAAGGGGAGACCCAGTACTTC
clone_size: once; j_call: TRBJ2-5; v_call: TRBV7-9; d_call: .; cdr3_length: 13; cdr3_aa: CASSYRNQETQYF; cdr3_nt: TGTGCCAGCAGCTACAGAAACCAAGAGACCCAGTACTTC
clone_size: .; j_call: TRBJ2-7; v_call: TRBV6-5; d_call: TRBD2; cdr3_length: 15; cdr3_aa: CASSLGASGRYEQYF; cdr3_nt: TGTGCCAGCAGCCTCGGGGCTAGCGGGAGGTACGAGCAGTACTTC
clone_size: .; j_call: TRBJ2-7; v_call: TRBV14; d_call: TRBD2; cdr3_length: 13; cdr3_aa: CASSQDTSGEQYF; cdr3_nt: TGTGCCAGCAGCCAGGACACTAGCGGCGAGCAGTACTTC